Each of the 23 T cell receptor beta chains below was sequenced from the same sample in a study of neurological immune-mediated disorders. Each CDR3 protein gets one entry after TCRdb re-called the 5' RACE reads with MiXCR. The repertoire holds about 71,000 distinct CDR3 sequences, with around 3.7% as singletons. The specimen sequenced was PBMCs. The receptors shown here come from a middle-aged man with multiple sclerosis.

This clonotype appeared many times. The chain is built from TRBV7-8 and TRBJ2-1; a weak D match, TRBD2 (6 bases). The CDR3 spans 13 residues. The V and J ends lost 1 base and 5 bases respectively, with 6 bases between them. Germline CDR1 SGHVS, CDR2 FQNEAQ. The CDR3 reads CASSLGLDNEQFF. The CDR3 DNA reads as TGTGCCAGCAGCTTAGGACTAGACAATGAGCAGTTCTTC. Combining the CDR3 with reference TRBV7-8 and TRBJ2-1 gives the whole variable domain GAGVSQSPRYKVAKRGQDVALRCDPISGHVSLFWYQQALGQGPEFLTYFQNEAQLDKSGLPSDRFFAERPEGSVSTLKIQRTQQEDSAVYLCASSLGLDNEQFFGPGTRLTVL.

This clonotype was seen at least ten times. Possible read error: a much larger clone is one base away. This chain joins TRBV9 and TRBJ2-7; TRBD1 matches at 7 bases. The CDR3 covers 13 residues. Germline V gives CDR1 SGDLS, CDR2 YYNGEE. Trimming at V came to 5 bases and at J to 7 bases, leaving 9 bases not matched to a gene. The CDR3 region is CASRGPTGKEQYF. The CDR3, as DNA: TGTGCCAGCAGGGGACCGACAGGGAAAGAGCAGTACTTC.

This clonotype was seen at least ten times. The chain uses TRBV5-1 and TRBJ1-5; TRBD1 might be the D (5 bases). Trimming pared 0 bases from V and 3 bases from J, leaving 7 bases between. Germline V lookup: CDR1 SGHRS, CDR2 YFSETQ. There are 14 residues in the CDR3. The CDR3 DNA reads as TGCGCCAGCAGCTTGGGACAGAACAATCAGCCCCAGCATTTT. It codes for CASSLGQNNQPQHF.

This clonotype has a count of ten or more. This CDR3 reads CASREGQGAVGYTF. CDR3 nucleotide sequence: TGTGCCAGCAGAGAGGGACAGGGGGCGGTTGGCTACACCTTC. This chain links TRBV6-5 with TRBJ1-2, with 12 bases that match TRBD1. This CDR3 has 14 residues. The germline CDR1 and CDR2 sequences are MNHEY and SVGAGI. Unmatched junction bases numbered 6, after V lost 6 bases and J lost 7 bases.

This clonotype has a count of ten or more. The V gene is TRBV12-3 or TRBV12-4, the J gene TRBJ2-3; 8 bases fit TRBD2. Trimming at V came to 5 bases and at J to 3 bases, leaving 7 bases not matched to a gene. The CDR3 spans 15 residues. The CDR3 DNA is TGTGCCAGCAGTCAGCGGGAGAGGGCTACAGATACGCAGTATTTT. Translated: CASSQRERATDTQYF.

This clonotype was seen at least ten times. The chain couples TRBV29-1 to TRBJ2-5; D uncertain. The CDR3 contains 11 residues. Germline loops: CDR1 SQVTM, CDR2 ANQGSEA. V lost 5 bases, J lost 5 bases, and 9 bases lay in between. In DNA, the CDR3 is TGCAGCGTTAATTTCGGGGAGACCCAGTACTTC. Amino acids: CSVNFGETQYF.

This clonotype was seen many times. The chain is built from TRBV9 and TRBJ1-1; weak D call: TRBD1 (5 bases). Per the germline V gene, CDR1 is SGDLS and CDR2 is YYNGEE. Between the trimmed V and J ends, which lost 4 bases and 5 bases, there was a span of 12 bases. The CDR3 extends over 13 amino acids. CDR3 protein: CASSHGGGTEAFF. DNA for the CDR3: TGTGCCAGCAGCCACGGGGGTGGAACTGAAGCTTTCTTT.

The table lists this clonotype with many counts. The rearrangement uses TRBV11-2 and TRBJ1-2, with D tentatively TRBD1 (6 bases). Germline V lookup: CDR1 SGHAT, CDR2 FQNNGV. Deletions cut 2 bases from V and 4 bases from J, with 11 bases between. The CDR3 totals 14 residues. In DNA form, the CDR3 reads TGTGCCAGCAGCTTACCGGACAGAGGCTATGGCTACACCTTC. Translated: CASSLPDRGYGYTF.

In regard to this clonotype: One junction end does not reproduce the germline sequence, and a read error may be involved. The chain joins TRBV18 to TRBJ1-5, with D perhaps TRBD1 (6 bases). From germline, CDR1 is KGHSH and CDR2 LQKENI. The CDR3 is 14 amino acids. The CDR3 protein is CASSPDGGPKTQNF. The CDR3 bases are TGTGCCAGCTCACCGGACGGGGGGCCCAAGACCCAGAATTTT. Filled out from reference TRBV18 and TRBJ1-5, the complete variable domain reads NAGVMQNPRHLVRRRGQEARLRCSPMKGHSHVYWYRQLPEEGLKFMVYLQKENIIDESGMPKERFSAEFPKEGPSILRIQQVVRGDSAAYFCASSPDGGPKTQNFGDGTRLSIL.

This clonotype was recorded many times. The CDR3 DNA is TGTGCCAGCAGGGGGGGAGGCGAGCAGTACTTC. Translating it yields CASRGGGEQYF. V is TRBV7-9 and J is TRBJ2-7, with D possibly matching TRBD2 (6 bases). Germline lookup yields CDR1 SEHNR and CDR2 FQNEAQ (reference sequence). Trimming cost V 6 bases and J 6 bases, with 9 bases left between them. This CDR3 spans 11 amino acids.

Many counts were recorded for this clonotype. This rearrangement joins TRBV5-1 to TRBJ2-1; the D gene is possibly TRBD1 (6 bases). Per germline, CDR1 SGHRS and CDR2 YFSETQ. This CDR3 contains 16 residues. Trimming removed 4 bases at V and 8 bases at J, with 22 bases between. CDR3 nucleotide sequence: TGCGCCAGCAGCCCGCGACAGGTCCCACCGGGGTATGAGCAGTTCTTC. It yields the protein CASSPRQVPPGYEQFF.

This clonotype was seen at least ten times. The J gene is TRBJ2-5, the V gene TRBV27; either TRBD1 or TRBD2 may supply D (5 bases each). V was cut by 5 bases and J by 2 bases, with 18 bases left in between. The germline V gene has CDR1 MNHEY and CDR2 SMNVEV (reference sequence). The CDR3 runs to 16 residues. As DNA, the CDR3 is TGTGCCAGCAGTCTCCCACCGGGGCCCCCTCAAGAGACCCAGTACTTC. Translation gives CASSLPPGPPQETQYF.

This clonotype has a count of ten or more. V is TRBV10-3 and J is TRBJ1-2; D call uncertain. Trimming cost V 5 bases and J 2 bases, with 9 bases left between them. The CDR3 extends over 13 amino acids. Germline-derived CDR1 and CDR2 are ENHRY and SYGVKD. The CDR3 DNA reads TGTGCCATCAGTTGGGAGTCCAACTATGGCTACACCTTC. It translates to CAISWESNYGYTF.

This clonotype has at least ten counts. J is TRBJ2-3 and V is TRBV12-3 or TRBV12-4; TRBD2 matches 8 bases. J was trimmed by 5 bases and V by 1 base; bases with no gene match: 5. This CDR3 is 15 amino acids long. The CDR3 DNA reads TGTGCCAGCAGTTTAGACCCGGGGGGGCGAGATACGCAGTATTTT. Translating it yields CASSLDPGGRDTQYF.

This clonotype was found many times. This rearrangement joins TRBV24-1 to TRBJ2-3, with 7 positions matching TRBD1. CDR1 and CDR2 from the germline V gene are KGHDR and SFDVKD. J was trimmed by 1 base and V by 3 bases; bases with no gene match: 0. CDR3 length: 14 residues. The CDR3 protein is CATSDRGRTDTQYF. CDR3 coding DNA: TGTGCCACCAGTGATAGGGGGCGCACAGATACGCAGTATTTT.

This clonotype was observed at least ten times. CDR3 coding DNA: TGTGCCAGCAGCTTTAGTGGGGACAATGAGCAGTTCTTC. Its protein product is CASSFSGDNEQFF. V and J are TRBV7-9 and TRBJ2-1, with D unresolved. Germline-derived CDR1 and CDR2 are SEHNR and FQNEAQ (reference sequence). Deletions cut 3 bases from V and 5 bases from J, with 8 bases between. This CDR3 is 13 amino acids long.

This clonotype was seen many times. The gene calls are TRBV2 and TRBJ1-1; 8 bases fit TRBD1. The CDR3 consists of 12 residues. V trimming: 11 bases; J trimming: 4 bases; junction bases outside the gene matches: 6. From germline, CDR1 is SNHLY and CDR2 FYNNEI. The CDR3 DNA reads TGTGCCGGAGGACAGGGCCCCACTGAAGCTTTCTTT. It is translated as CAGGQGPTEAFF.

This clonotype was picked up many times. The chain employs TRBV12-3 or TRBV12-4 and TRBJ2-1, with D perhaps TRBD2 (6 bases). V was pared by 3 bases and J by 7 bases, with 13 bases between. The CDR3 extends over 14 amino acids. The CDR3, as DNA: TGTGCCAGCAGTTTGGGACTCAGGTCTAATGAGCAGTTCTTC. Translated, it gives CASSLGLRSNEQFF.

There are many counts of this clonotype. V is TRBV7-2 and J is TRBJ2-1, with 9 bases aligning to TRBD2. The junction had 5 bases not matched to a gene; V was cut back by 1 base and J by 7 bases. The CDR3 loop spans 15 amino acids. CDR1 is SGHTA and CDR2 is FQGNSA in the germline V gene. In DNA form, the CDR3 reads TGTGCCAGCAGCTTAGGGCTAGCGGGGAATAATGAGCAGTTCTTC. This sequence encodes CASSLGLAGNNEQFF. Full variable domain (remainder filled in from reference TRBV7-2 and TRBJ2-1): GAGVSQSPSNKVTEKGKDVELRCDPISGHTALYWYRQSLGQGLEFLIYFQGNSAPDKSGLPSDRFSAERTGGSVSTLTIQRTQQEDSAVYLCASSLGLAGNNEQFFGPGTRLTVL.

This clonotype came up a few times. A much larger clone differs from this one at a single base, so this may be a read error. This chain joins TRBV3-1 and TRBJ1-3; D unresolved. V was shortened by 2 bases and J by 10 bases, with 12 bases between the two germline ends. The CDR3 has 13 residues. Germline V gene data show CDR1 as LGHDT and CDR2 as YNNKEL (reference sequence). The CDR3 sequence is CASSQRTKETIYF. In DNA form, the CDR3 reads TGTGCCAGCAGCCAACGCACAAAGGAAACCATATATTTT.

The table lists this clonotype with many counts. The V call is TRBV5-1, the J call TRBJ2-1; D gene unclear. The germline gives CDR1 SGHRS, CDR2 YFSETQ. V was pared by 0 bases and J by 8 bases, with 15 bases between. The CDR3 totals 15 residues. For the CDR3, the DNA is TGCGCCAGCAGCTTGGCCATTCCCCTTGTGGATGAGCAGTTCTTC. This sequence encodes CASSLAIPLVDEQFF.

This clonotype was detected ten times or more. The rearrangement uses TRBV14 and TRBJ1-2, with D possibly matching TRBD1 (5 bases). V was clipped by 0 bases and J by 6 bases, with 8 bases between them. The CDR3 has 13 amino acids. Germline lookup yields CDR1 SGHDN and CDR2 FVKESK. Written as DNA, the CDR3 is TGTGCCAGCAGCCAAGATGGGACTCATGGCTACACCTTC. Translation: CASSQDGTHGYTF.

The sample holds many counts of this clonotype. The DNA for the CDR3 is TGTGCCAGCAGCTTAGGGGGTGGAGACGAGACCCAGTACTTC. Amino acid sequence: CASSLGGGDETQYF. This chain uses TRBV7-9 with TRBJ2-5; D uncertain. CDR1 and CDR2 (germline): SEHNR, FQNEAQ (reference sequence). V shed 1 base and J shed 5 bases, with 11 bases lying between them. This CDR3 has 14 amino acids.